This T cell receptor (beta chain) was profiled in a study of tumor-infiltrating lymphocytes in oesophageal squamous cell carcinoma. CDR1 is SGHRS, CDR2 YFSETQ, per germline. The CDR3 has 14 amino acids. Trimming took 2 bases from V and 7 from J; bases not matched to a gene: 8. Ten or more counts support this clonotype. Each CDR3 protein is one row after TCRdb ran MiXCR on the PCR reads. The table includes approximately 10,000 distinct CDR3 sequences, around 58% detected once. The rearrangement joins TRBV5-1 to TRBJ2-7, with 8 positions matching TRBD1. The receptor comes from a female donor with esophageal squamous cell carcinoma. Sequenced: esophageal tumor tissue. Here the CDR3 reads CASSFGQGAGEQYF. CDR3 nucleotide sequence: TGCGCCAGCAGCTTTGGTCAGGGGGCCGGGGAGCAGTACTTC.